Listed here are 8 T cell receptor beta chains from one sample, sequenced in a study of shared clonotypes between healthy human individuals (dated by TCRdb to about 2020). CD8 naive samples were CD45RO-negative cells positively selected for CCR7, giving a CD45RA+CCR7+ population that excluded TemRA cells. The method behind the library was the immunoSEQ multiplex PCR assay. TCRdb took over this immuneACCESS table, retaining in-frame rearrangements with V and J assigned. Such tables are incomplete; in checked studies, under half of the missing clones stem from an unresolved V gene, and the remainder is unexplained. In this sample the table shows about 680,000 clones, approximately 90% of which occur a single time. The ten most abundant clones make up approximately 25% of the sample. The source material was naive CD8+ T cells sorted from blood. What this sample's cell subset or site label stands for: CD45RA+CCR7+. These receptor sequences come from a man aged 30 to 39 in good health.

The chain links TRBV7-9 to TRBJ2-7; D remains ambiguous. The CDR3 loop spans 13 amino acids. Germline V gene sequence: CDR1 SEHNR, CDR2 FQNEAQ (reference sequence). V was trimmed by 6 bases and J by 0 bases, leaving 9 bases between them. CDR3 loop: CASSATSSYEQYF. Written as DNA, the CDR3 is TGTGCCAGCAGTGCAACCAGCTCCTACGAGCAGTACTTC. Filled out from reference TRBV7-9 and TRBJ2-7, the complete variable domain reads DTGVSQNPRHKITKRGQNVTFRCDPISEHNRLYWYRQTLGQGPEFLTYFQNEAQLEKSRLLSDRFSAERPKGSFSTLEIQRTEQGDSAMYLCASSATSSYEQYFGPGTRLTVT.

The V and J genes are TRBV27 and TRBJ2-1; 7 positions match TRBD1. Germline V CDR1 and CDR2: MNHEY, SMNVEV (reference sequence). With V trimmed by 4 bases and J by 7 bases, 7 bases remained unmatched. This CDR3 region has 14 residues. The CDR3 DNA reads as TGTGCCAGCAGTTCTTGGACAGGCCAGAATGAGCAGTTCTTC. Residues: CASSSWTGQNEQFF.

The J gene is TRBJ2-1, the V gene TRBV4-2, with 8 bases matching TRBD2. The CDR3 is made up of 16 amino acids. From germline, CDR1 is LGHNA and CDR2 YNFKEQ. V lost 1 base to trimming and J lost 2 bases; unmatched junction nucleotides: 4. CDR3 DNA sequence: TGTGCCAGCAGCCAAGGACCGGGACTAGCCTACAATGAGCAGTTCTTC. Its translation: CASSQGPGLAYNEQFF.

This chain uses TRBV29-1 with TRBJ1-1; perhaps TRBD1 as D (5 bases). CDR3 length: 12 amino acids. The germline V gene encodes CDR1 SQVTM and CDR2 ANQGSEA. V shed 6 bases and J shed 8 bases, with 16 bases lying between them. In DNA form, the CDR3 reads TGCAGCGTGCACCGGGACGGCCGCGAAGCTTTCTTT. Protein sequence: CSVHRDGREAFF.

The rearrangement joins TRBV28 to TRBJ2-7; the D call may be TRBD1 or TRBD2 (5 bases each). Trimming took off 5 bases at V and 2 bases at J, with 10 bases between the two ends. The germline V gene has CDR1 MDHEN and CDR2 SYDVKM. The CDR3 spans 13 residues. The CDR3 nucleotides read TGTGCCAGCAGTCCCTCGGGGCCCTACGAGCAGTACTTC. As protein: CASSPSGPYEQYF.

The chain combines TRBV19 with TRBJ2-1; D is tentatively TRBD1 or TRBD2 (5 bases each). The ends were cut back, 7 bases at V and 8 bases at J, with 18 bases in the middle. The germline V gene has CDR1 LNHDA and CDR2 SQIVND (reference sequence). This CDR3 region has 14 residues. CDR3 in amino acids: CASNPGPLRHEQFF. In nucleotides, the CDR3 is TGTGCCAGTAATCCGGGACCCCTACGTCATGAGCAGTTCTTC.

There are a few counts of this clone. This rearrangement joins TRBV27 to TRBJ2-7; D is ambiguous. Germline values: CDR1 MNHEY, CDR2 SMNVEV (reference sequence). The CDR3 has 13 amino acids. With 6 bases removed from V and 7 bases from J, the gap between germline ends came to 16 bases. DNA for the CDR3: TGTGCCAGCAGCGCCCTCGCCGAGTGGGAGCAGTACTTC. It encodes CASSALAEWEQYF.

The V gene is TRBV7-9, the J gene TRBJ2-5; unclear D gene. This CDR3 is built from 12 residues. Germline CDR1 and CDR2: SEHNR and FQNEAQ (reference sequence). V lost 5 bases, J lost 3 bases, and 7 bases lay in between. The CDR3 here is CASSASEETQYF. In DNA form, the CDR3 reads TGTGCCAGCAGCGCATCAGAAGAGACCCAGTACTTC. The entire variable domain, with the rest obtained from reference TRBV7-9 and TRBJ2-5, is as follows: DTGVSQNPRHKITKRGQNVTFRCDPISEHNRLYWYRQTLGQGPEFLTYFQNEAQLEKSRLLSDRFSAERPKGSFSTLEIQRTEQGDSAMYLCASSASEETQYFGPGTRLLVL.